This T cell receptor (beta chain) was documented in a study of blood T cell repertoires in COVID-19. Overall study context: The study drew acute and convalescent COVID-19 samples from the United States, Italy and Spain. From T cells, B-cell-depleted T cells, or PBMCs came the material, which was cDNA or gDNA.

In the original workflow: Reference gene primer amplification gave nucleated cell count estimates. TCRdb's table, derived via immunoSEQ multiplex PCR, lists solely in-frame clones and lacks some. For V, J and clone size, that table is used; D and trimming come from the DNA. The data contain about 80,000 clones, approximately 82% of them singletons. CDR3 length equals 16 residues. Germline CDR1 is MNHEY and CDR2 is SMNVEV (reference sequence). V was clipped by 5 bases and J by 4 bases; unmatched bases: 12. This clone was seen a few times. The sequencing input was peripheral blood. The clonotype was recovered from a man in his fifties or sixties with acute or convalescent COVID-19. The chain employs TRBV27 and TRBJ1-1; 8 bases line up with TRBD1. As DNA, the CDR3 is TGTGCCAGCAGTAACGGACAGGGCCCGGCAGGCACTGAAGCTTTCTTT. It is translated as CASSNGQGPAGTEAFF.